This entry features one T cell receptor (beta chain) sequence. The data belong to a study of CD8 T cells in Susac syndrome. It was with random hexamers that 0.5 to 1 ug RNA was reverse transcribed. With immunoSEQ multiplex PCR, TCR beta CDR3 was amplified across 54 Vbeta and 13 Jbeta. In TCRdb, the immunoSEQ multiplex PCR reads were re-called with MiXCR into one record per CDR3 protein. The table includes roughly 180,000 distinct CDR3 sequences, around 96% detected once. Sequencing of TCR beta was performed on blood CD8+ and CD4+ T cells. Controls comprised healthy donors matched for age and sex. It was negative isolation that provided the CD8+ and CD4+ T cells, whereas TEMRA cells were enriched by FACS. In germline, CDR1 is MNHEY, CDR2 SMNVEV (reference sequence). The V end lost 6 bases, the J end lost 1 base, and 7 bases lay between the germline ends. This CDR3 is built from 12 residues.

Sequences were obtained from CD4+ T cells from PBMCs. This chain joins TRBV27 and TRBJ2-7; D remains ambiguous. The TCR sequence derives from a human donor in good health. The CDR3 region has the DNA TGTGCCAGCAGCGGAGCTTCCTACGAGCAGTACTTC. Translated, it gives CASSGASYEQYF.